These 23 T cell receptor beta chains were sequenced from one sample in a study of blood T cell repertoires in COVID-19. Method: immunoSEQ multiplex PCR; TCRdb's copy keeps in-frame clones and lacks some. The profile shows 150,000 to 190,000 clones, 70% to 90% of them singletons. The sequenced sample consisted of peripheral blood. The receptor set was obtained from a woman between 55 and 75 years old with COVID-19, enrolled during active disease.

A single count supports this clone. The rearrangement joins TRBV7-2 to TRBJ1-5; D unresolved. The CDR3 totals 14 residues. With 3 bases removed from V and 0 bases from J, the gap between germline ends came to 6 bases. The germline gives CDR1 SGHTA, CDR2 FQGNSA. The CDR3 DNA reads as TGTGCCAGCAGCTTTTCGTATAGCAATCAGCCCCAGCATTTT. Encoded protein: CASSFSYSNQPQHF.

This chain's CDR3 is CASSERGRGLGYTF. The CDR3, as DNA: TGTGCCAGCAGTGAAAGGGGCAGGGGGTTGGGCTACACCTTC. The rearrangement uses TRBV25-1 and TRBJ1-2; 7 bases are a match to TRBD1. There are 14 residues in the CDR3. The germline gives CDR1 MGHDK, CDR2 SYGVNS. V lost 2 bases and J lost 8; bases outside the gene matches: 8.

CDR3 in DNA: TGTGCCAGCAGCGGGACAGGGCAAGAGACCCAGTACTTC. It encodes CASSGTGQETQYF. The chain uses TRBV2 and TRBJ2-5; 9 bases fit TRBD1. This CDR3 is built from 13 residues. Per germline, CDR1 SNHLY and CDR2 FYNNEI. The ends lost 6 bases at V and 2 bases at J; junction bases unmatched: 1.

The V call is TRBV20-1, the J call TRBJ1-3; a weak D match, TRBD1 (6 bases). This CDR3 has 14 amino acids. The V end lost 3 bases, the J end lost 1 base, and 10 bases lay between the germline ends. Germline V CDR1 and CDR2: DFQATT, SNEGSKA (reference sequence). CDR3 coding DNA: TGCAGTGCTAGTGCCGGACAGTCTGGAAACACCATATATTTT. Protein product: CSASAGQSGNTIYF.

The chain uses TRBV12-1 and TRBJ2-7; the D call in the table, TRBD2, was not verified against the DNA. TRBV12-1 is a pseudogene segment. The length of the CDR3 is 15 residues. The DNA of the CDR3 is TGTGCCAGCAGCCACACTAGCGGGAGTTCAGACGAGCAGTACTTC. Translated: CASSHTSGSSDEQYF.

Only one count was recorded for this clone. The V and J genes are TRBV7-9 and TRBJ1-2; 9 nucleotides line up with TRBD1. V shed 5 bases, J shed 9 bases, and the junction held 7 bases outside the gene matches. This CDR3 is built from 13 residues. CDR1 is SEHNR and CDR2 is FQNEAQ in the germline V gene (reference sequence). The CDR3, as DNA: TGTGCCAGCAGCCCAGGACAGGGGCATAGCTACACCTTC. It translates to CASSPGQGHSYTF.

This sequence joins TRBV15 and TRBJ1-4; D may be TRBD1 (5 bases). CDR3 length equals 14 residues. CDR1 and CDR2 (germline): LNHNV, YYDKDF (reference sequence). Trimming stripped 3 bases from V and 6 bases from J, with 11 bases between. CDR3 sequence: CATSSRSGYEKLFF. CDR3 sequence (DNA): TGTGCCACCAGCAGCCGGTCAGGGTATGAAAAACTGTTTTTT.

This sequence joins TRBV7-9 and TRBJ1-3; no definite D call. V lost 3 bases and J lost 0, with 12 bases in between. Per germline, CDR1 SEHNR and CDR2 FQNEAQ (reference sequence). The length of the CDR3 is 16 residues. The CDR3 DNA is TGTGCCAGCAGCTTGTGGCGGACTTACTCTGGAAACACCATATATTTT. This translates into CASSLWRTYSGNTIYF.

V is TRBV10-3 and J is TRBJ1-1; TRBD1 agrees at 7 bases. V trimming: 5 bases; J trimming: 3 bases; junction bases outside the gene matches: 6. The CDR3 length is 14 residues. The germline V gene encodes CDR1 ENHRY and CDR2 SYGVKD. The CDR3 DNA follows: TGTGCCATCAGTTTGACAGGGAGCGACACTGAAGCTTTCTTT. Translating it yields CAISLTGSDTEAFF.

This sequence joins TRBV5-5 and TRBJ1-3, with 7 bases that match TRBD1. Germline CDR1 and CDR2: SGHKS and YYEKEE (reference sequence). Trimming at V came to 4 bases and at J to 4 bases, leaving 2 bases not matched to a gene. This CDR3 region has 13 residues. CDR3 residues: CASSEDRGNTIYF. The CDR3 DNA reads TGTGCCAGCAGCGAGGACAGGGGAAACACCATATATTTT.

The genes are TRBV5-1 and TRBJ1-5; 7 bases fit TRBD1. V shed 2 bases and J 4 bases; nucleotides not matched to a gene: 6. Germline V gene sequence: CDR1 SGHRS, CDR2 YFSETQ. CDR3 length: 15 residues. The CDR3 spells CASSLGTGANQPQHF. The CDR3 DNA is TGCGCCAGCAGCTTAGGAACAGGGGCAAATCAGCCCCAGCATTTT.

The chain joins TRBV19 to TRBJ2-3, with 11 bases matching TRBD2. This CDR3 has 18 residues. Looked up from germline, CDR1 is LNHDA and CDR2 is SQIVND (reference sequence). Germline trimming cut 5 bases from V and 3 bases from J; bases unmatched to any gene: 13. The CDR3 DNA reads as TGTGCCAGTAGTTCACAACTCATAGCGGGGGGGCTGACAGATACGCAGTATTTT. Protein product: CASSSQLIAGGLTDTQYF.

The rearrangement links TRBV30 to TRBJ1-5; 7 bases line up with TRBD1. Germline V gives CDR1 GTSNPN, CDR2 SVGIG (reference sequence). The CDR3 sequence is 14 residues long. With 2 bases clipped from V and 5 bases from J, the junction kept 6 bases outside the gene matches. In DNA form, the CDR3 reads TGTGCCTGGAGTAGACAGGGTGGGGATCAGCCCCAGCATTTT. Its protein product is CAWSRQGGDQPQHF.

Written as DNA, the CDR3 is TGTGCCAGCAGCTTGGGGCAAGATCAGCCCCAGCATTTT. Translated: CASSLGQDQPQHF. The J gene is TRBJ1-5, the V gene TRBV7-8; possible D gene TRBD1, 5 bases. Trimming cost V 3 bases and J 5 bases, with 8 bases left between them. The CDR3 loop spans 13 amino acids. Germline V gives CDR1 SGHVS, CDR2 FQNEAQ.

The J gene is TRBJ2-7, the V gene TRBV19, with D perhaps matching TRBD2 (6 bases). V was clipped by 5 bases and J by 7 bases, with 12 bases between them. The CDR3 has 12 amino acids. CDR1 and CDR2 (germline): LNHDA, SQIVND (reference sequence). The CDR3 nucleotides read TGTGCCAGTAGTCCGTCCCGGGGGGAGCAGTACTTC. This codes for CASSPSRGEQYF.

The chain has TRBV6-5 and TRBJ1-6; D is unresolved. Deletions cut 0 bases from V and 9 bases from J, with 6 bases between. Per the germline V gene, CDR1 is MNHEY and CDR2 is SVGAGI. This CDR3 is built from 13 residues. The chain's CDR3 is CASSYSRFSPLHF. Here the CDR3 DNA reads TGTGCCAGCAGTTACTCCCGGTTTTCACCCCTCCACTTT.

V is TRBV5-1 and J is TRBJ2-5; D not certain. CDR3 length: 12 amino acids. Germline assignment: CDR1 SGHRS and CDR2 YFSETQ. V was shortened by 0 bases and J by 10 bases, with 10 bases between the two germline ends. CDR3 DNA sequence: TGCGCCAGCAGCTTGGGGTCAGGCATCCAGTACTTC. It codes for CASSLGSGIQYF.

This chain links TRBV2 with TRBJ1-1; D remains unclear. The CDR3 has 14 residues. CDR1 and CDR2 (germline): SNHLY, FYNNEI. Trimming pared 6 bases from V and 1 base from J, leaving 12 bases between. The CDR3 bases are TGTGCCAGCAGCTCTAGGCCTTCGAACACTGAAGCTTTCTTT. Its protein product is CASSSRPSNTEAFF.

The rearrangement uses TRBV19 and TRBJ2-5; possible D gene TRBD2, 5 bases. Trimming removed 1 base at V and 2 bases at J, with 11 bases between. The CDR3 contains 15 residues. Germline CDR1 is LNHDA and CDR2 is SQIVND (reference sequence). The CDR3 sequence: CASSIASGRQETQYF. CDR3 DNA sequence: TGTGCCAGTAGTATAGCCAGCGGTAGACAAGAGACCCAGTACTTC. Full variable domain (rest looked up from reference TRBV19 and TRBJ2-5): DGGITQSPKYLFRKEGQNVTLSCEQNLNHDAMYWYRQDPGQGLRLIYYSQIVNDFQKGDIAEGYSVSREKKESFPLTVTSAQKNPTAFYLCASSIASGRQETQYFGPGTRLLVL.

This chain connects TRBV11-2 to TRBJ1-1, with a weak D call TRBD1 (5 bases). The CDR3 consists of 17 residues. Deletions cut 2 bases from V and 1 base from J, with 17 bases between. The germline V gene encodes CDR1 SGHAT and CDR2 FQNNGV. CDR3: CASSLIASPRANTEAFF. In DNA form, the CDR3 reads TGTGCCAGCAGCTTAATTGCATCCCCCAGGGCGAACACTGAAGCTTTCTTT. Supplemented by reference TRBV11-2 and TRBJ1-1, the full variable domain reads EAGVAQSPRYKIIEKRQSVAFWCNPISGHATLYWYQQILGQGPKLLIQFQNNGVVDDSQLPKDRFSAERLKGVDSTLKIQPAKLEDSAVYLCASSLIASPRANTEAFFGQGTRLTVV.

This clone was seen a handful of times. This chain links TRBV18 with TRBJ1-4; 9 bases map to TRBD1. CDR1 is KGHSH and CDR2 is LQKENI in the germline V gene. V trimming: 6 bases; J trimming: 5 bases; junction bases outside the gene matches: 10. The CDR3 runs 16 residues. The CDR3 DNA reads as TGTGCCAGCTCGCCGGGACAGGGCTATACCAATGAAAAACTGTTTTTT. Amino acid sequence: CASSPGQGYTNEKLFF.

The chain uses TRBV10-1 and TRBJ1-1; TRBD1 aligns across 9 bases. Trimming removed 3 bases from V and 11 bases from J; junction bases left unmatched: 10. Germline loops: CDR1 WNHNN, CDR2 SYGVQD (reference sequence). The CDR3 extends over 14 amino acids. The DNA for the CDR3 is TGCGCCAGCAGTGATAACACAGGGGGCTTAAGGGCTTTCTTT. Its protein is CASSDNTGGLRAFF.

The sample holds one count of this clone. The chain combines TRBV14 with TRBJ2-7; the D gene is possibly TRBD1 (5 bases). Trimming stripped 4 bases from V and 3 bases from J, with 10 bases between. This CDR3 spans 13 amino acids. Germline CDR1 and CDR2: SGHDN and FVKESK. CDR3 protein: CASSPRGNYEQYV. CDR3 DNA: TGTGCCAGCAGCCCTAGGGGAAACTACGAGCAGTACGTC.